Sequencing of this TCR beta chain was carried out in a study of shared T cell receptors in the human thymus. The repertoire was sequenced with immunoSEQ multiplex PCR; TCRdb's copy has only in-frame clones and lacks some. The data hold roughly 500,000 clones, with roughly 74% observed a single time. The CDR3 contains 17 residues. From germline, CDR1 is LGHNA and CDR2 YSLEER. V lost 4 bases, J lost 0 bases, and 8 bases stayed unmatched. The data were also submitted as part of a second study, on human thymus T cells. That report adds: The thymus tissue came from resections taken during corrective heart surgery. The authors found apparently biased V and J gene usage in thymic and blood repertoires.

The receptor was derived from a boy in the first two years of life with a congenital heart defect. Sequenced input: thymocytes. The chain is built from TRBV4-3 and TRBJ2-1, with 8 bases fitting TRBD2. As DNA, the CDR3 is TGCGCCAGCAGCCTCATAGCGGGATCGAGCTCCTACAATGAGCAGTTCTTC. This sequence encodes CASSLIAGSSSYNEQFF.